This T cell receptor beta chain comes out of a study of control samples from healthy donors and cancer patients. The CDR3 is made up of 16 amino acids. Trimming cost V 5 bases and J 5 bases; bases outside gene matches: 14. Germline CDR1 is SEHNR and CDR2 is FQNEAQ (reference sequence). TCRdb keeps only in-frame clones here, not all; method: immunoSEQ multiplex PCR. The table shows under 150,000 clones, with over 85% occurring only once. This clonotype was obtained from a man under 40 in good health. The genes are TRBV7-9 and TRBJ2-5; 7 nucleotides match TRBD1. Sequencing input: blood. The CDR3: CASSHSLGQVRETQYF. The CDR3 DNA follows: TGTGCCAGCAGCCATTCCCTTGGACAGGTTCGGGAGACCCAGTACTTC. Complete variable domain (other parts from reference TRBV7-9 and TRBJ2-5): DTGVSQNPRHKITKRGQNVTFRCDPISEHNRLYWYRQTLGQGPEFLTYFQNEAQLEKSRLLSDRFSAERPKGSFSTLEIQRTEQGDSAMYLCASSHSLGQVRETQYFGPGTRLLVL.